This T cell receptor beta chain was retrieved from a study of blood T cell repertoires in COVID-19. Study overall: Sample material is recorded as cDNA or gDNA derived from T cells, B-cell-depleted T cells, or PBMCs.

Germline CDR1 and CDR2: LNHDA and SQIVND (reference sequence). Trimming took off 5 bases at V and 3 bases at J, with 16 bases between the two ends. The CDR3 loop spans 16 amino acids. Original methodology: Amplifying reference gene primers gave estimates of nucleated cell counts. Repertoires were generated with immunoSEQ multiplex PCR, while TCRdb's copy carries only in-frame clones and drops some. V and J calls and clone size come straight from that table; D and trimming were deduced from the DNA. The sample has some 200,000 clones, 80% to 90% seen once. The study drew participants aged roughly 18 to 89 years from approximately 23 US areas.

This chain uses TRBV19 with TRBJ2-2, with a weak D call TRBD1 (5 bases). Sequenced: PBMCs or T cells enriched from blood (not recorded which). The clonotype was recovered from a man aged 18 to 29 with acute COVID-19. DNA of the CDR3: TGTGCCAGTAGTGTTAGGCGTCAGGGATACACCGGGGAGCTGTTTTTT. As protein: CASSVRRQGYTGELFF. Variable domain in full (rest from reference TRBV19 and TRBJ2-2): DGGITQSPKYLFRKEGQNVTLSCEQNLNHDAMYWYRQDPGQGLRLIYYSQIVNDFQKGDIAEGYSVSREKKESFPLTVTSAQKNPTAFYLCASSVRRQGYTGELFFGEGSRLTVL.